The rows below give T cell receptor beta chains drawn from one sample of a study of blood T cell repertoires in COVID-19. Repertoires were generated with immunoSEQ multiplex PCR, while TCRdb's copy carries only in-frame clones and drops some. This sample has 250,000 to 350,000 clones, with around 90% found just once. The source material was peripheral blood. Receptor source: a man younger than 35 with active or convalescent COVID-19. Each CDR3 is given with its conserved first and last residue. A D gene is named only where the DNA matches it firmly. Only part of the rows carry a size: once, few, many, or a class if the clone is expanded.

cdr3_nt: TGCGCCAGCAGCGTAGACGAGGGAGGTAATGAAAAACTGTTTTTT
cdr3_aa: CASSVDEGGNEKLFF
j_call: TRBJ1-4
d_call: -
clone_size: -
v_call: TRBV5-1

cdr3_nt: TGTGCCAGCAGCTTGGGGACAGCTAATAGCAATCAGCCCCAGCATTTT
cdr3_aa: CASSLGTANSNQPQHF
j_call: TRBJ1-5
d_call: -
clone_size: -
v_call: TRBV5-5

cdr3_nt: TGTGCCAGCAGCCCCGCCGGGTCGCTCAATGAGCAGTTCTTC
cdr3_aa: CASSPAGSLNEQFF
j_call: TRBJ2-1
d_call: -
clone_size: -
v_call: TRBV5-5

cdr3_nt: TGTGCCAGCAGCTTAAAAGGCATCAGGGGCGGCTATGGCTACACCTTC
cdr3_aa: CASSLKGIRGGYGYTF
j_call: TRBJ1-2
d_call: -
clone_size: -
v_call: TRBV11-2

cdr3_nt: TGCGCCAGCAGCCAAGGTTGGAGCGGGGGGACCGGGGAGCTGTTTTTT
cdr3_aa: CASSQGWSGGTGELFF
j_call: TRBJ2-2
d_call: TRBD2
clone_size: once
v_call: TRBV4-3

cdr3_nt: TGCGCCAGCAGCCAAAAAAAGCGGTCCCCCCCAAAGAGCAATGAGCAGTTCTTC
cdr3_aa: CASSQKKRSPPKSNEQFF
j_call: TRBJ2-1
d_call: -
clone_size: -
v_call: TRBV4-1

cdr3_nt: TGCGCCAGCAGCCAAGGGACAGGAGTTGGAGCCCAGTACTTC
cdr3_aa: CASSQGTGVGAQYF
j_call: TRBJ2-5
d_call: TRBD1
clone_size: -
v_call: TRBV4-1

cdr3_nt: TGTGCCAGCAGTCGAACAGGGGGCCGCGGGAGGGAGCAGTACTTC
cdr3_aa: CASSRTGGRGREQYF
j_call: TRBJ2-7
d_call: -
clone_size: -
v_call: TRBV6-2/TRBV6-3

cdr3_nt: TGTGCCAGCAGTTTAGGAGCTCCGAAGACCCAGTACTTC
cdr3_aa: CASSLGAPKTQYF
j_call: TRBJ2-5
d_call: -
clone_size: -
v_call: TRBV28

cdr3_nt: TGTGCCAGCAGTTTATCAGTAGGCGGGGCCCAGTACTTC
cdr3_aa: CASSLSVGGAQYF
j_call: TRBJ2-5
d_call: -
clone_size: -
v_call: TRBV28

cdr3_nt: TGTGCCAGCAGCGTAGGAGCGGGCCAAGAGACCCAGTACTTC
cdr3_aa: CASSVGAGQETQYF
j_call: TRBJ2-5
d_call: -
clone_size: -
v_call: TRBV9

cdr3_nt: TGTGCCAGCAGCTTAGCGGCCTCTAGGAATCAGCCCCAGCATTTT
cdr3_aa: CASSLAASRNQPQHF
j_call: TRBJ1-5
d_call: -
clone_size: once
v_call: TRBV7-2

cdr3_nt: TGTGCCAGCTCACCTTCCGGGACAGGGAGCTCTGGGGCCAACGTCCTGACTTTC
cdr3_aa: CASSPSGTGSSGANVLTF
j_call: TRBJ2-6
d_call: TRBD1
clone_size: -
v_call: TRBV18

cdr3_nt: TGCGCCAGCAGCCAATATCCCACGGGACTAGCGGCCTCGGGCCACGAGCAGTACTTC
cdr3_aa: CASSQYPTGLAASGHEQYF
j_call: TRBJ2-7
d_call: TRBD2
clone_size: -
v_call: TRBV4-1

cdr3_nt: TGTGCCAGCAGCCAAGAAGTAAGGATTACGGAGGGGGCCAACGTCCTGACTTTC
cdr3_aa: CASSQEVRITEGANVLTF
j_call: TRBJ2-6
d_call: -
clone_size: -
v_call: TRBV3-1/TRBV3-2

cdr3_nt: TGTGCCAGCAGTTTATTGGGGGGGCGAGAGACCCAGTACTTC
cdr3_aa: CASSLLGGRETQYF
j_call: TRBJ2-5
d_call: -
clone_size: once
v_call: TRBV27

cdr3_nt: TGTGCCAGCAGTGGACACAATTATAGCAATCAGCCCCAGCATTTT
cdr3_aa: CASSGHNYSNQPQHF
j_call: TRBJ1-5
d_call: -
clone_size: -
v_call: TRBV2

cdr3_nt: TGTGCCTCCCCAGGACAGGCAAATAATTCACCCCTCCACTTT
cdr3_aa: CASPGQANNSPLHF
j_call: TRBJ1-6
d_call: -
clone_size: -
v_call: TRBV21-1

cdr3_nt: TGTGCCAGCAGGTGGGGGCCGGGGGAGCTGTTTTTT
cdr3_aa: CASRWGPGELFF
j_call: TRBJ2-2
d_call: -
clone_size: -
v_call: TRBV12-3/TRBV12-4

cdr3_nt: TGTGCCAGCAGCACCGGACAGGGGGGAGTCGGAAACACCATATATTTT
cdr3_aa: CASSTGQGGVGNTIYF
j_call: TRBJ1-3
d_call: TRBD1
clone_size: -
v_call: TRBV7-8

cdr3_nt: TGCGCCAGCAGCCTCCCTGGGGGACAGGTAAACACTCACTCTGGAAACACCATATATTTT
cdr3_aa: CASSLPGGQVNTHSGNTIYF
j_call: TRBJ1-3
d_call: TRBD1
clone_size: -
v_call: TRBV4-1

cdr3_nt: TGTGCCACCAGTGATTTTAGCGGGAGAGTGGGGAATGAGCAGTTCTTC
cdr3_aa: CATSDFSGRVGNEQFF
j_call: TRBJ2-1
d_call: TRBD2
clone_size: -
v_call: TRBV24-1

cdr3_nt: TGCGCCAGCAGTGCATTCAGGGATAGCTCCTACGAGCAGTACTTC
cdr3_aa: CASSAFRDSSYEQYF
j_call: TRBJ2-7
d_call: -
clone_size: -
v_call: TRBV10-1

cdr3_nt: TGTGCCAGCAACCAAGGGTCGGGACTAGCGGGACCCGGGGAGCTGTTTTTT
cdr3_aa: CASNQGSGLAGPGELFF
j_call: TRBJ2-2
d_call: TRBD2
clone_size: -
v_call: TRBV14

cdr3_nt: TGTGCCAGTAGTCTTGGGACAGGATTTAGCGGCTACACCTTC
cdr3_aa: CASSLGTGFSGYTF
j_call: TRBJ1-2
d_call: TRBD1
clone_size: -
v_call: TRBV19

cdr3_nt: TGTGCCAGCAGCGAACAACTAGCGGGATACGAGCAGTACTTC
cdr3_aa: CASSEQLAGYEQYF
j_call: TRBJ2-7
d_call: TRBD2
clone_size: -
v_call: TRBV3-1/TRBV3-2

cdr3_nt: TGTGCCAGCAGTCTTGAGCTTTCCAACTATGGCTACACCTTC
cdr3_aa: CASSLELSNYGYTF
j_call: TRBJ1-2
d_call: -
clone_size: -
v_call: TRBV28

cdr3_nt: TGTGCCACCAGCAGGGGGTCGGGAGGGCCCAAAAACATTCAGTACTTC
cdr3_aa: CATSRGSGGPKNIQYF
j_call: TRBJ2-4
d_call: TRBD2
clone_size: -
v_call: TRBV15

cdr3_nt: TGTGCCAGCAGCGTACTGGCGGGGGCGAATGAGCAGTTCTTC
cdr3_aa: CASSVLAGANEQFF
j_call: TRBJ2-1
d_call: -
clone_size: -
v_call: TRBV9

cdr3_nt: TGTGCCAGCAGTCGCTTCAGGGACTATGGCTACACCTTC
cdr3_aa: CASSRFRDYGYTF
j_call: TRBJ1-2
d_call: -
clone_size: -
v_call: TRBV6-5

cdr3_nt: TGTGCCACCAGCACGGGGGACCTACAATATGAGCAGTTCTTC
cdr3_aa: CATSTGDLQYEQFF
j_call: TRBJ2-1
d_call: -
clone_size: -
v_call: TRBV15

cdr3_nt: TGCGCCAGCAGCCAAGAGCGGGGGTCGGCCAATCAGCCCCAGCATTTT
cdr3_aa: CASSQERGSANQPQHF
j_call: TRBJ1-5
d_call: -
clone_size: -
v_call: TRBV4-3

cdr3_nt: TGTGCCAGCAGACTAGCGGAGTACACAGATACGCAGTATTTT
cdr3_aa: CASRLAEYTDTQYF
j_call: TRBJ2-3
d_call: TRBD2
clone_size: -
v_call: TRBV13

cdr3_nt: TGCGCCAGCAGTTTAGCGGGAGTCCTCCCCTACGAGCAGTACTTC
cdr3_aa: CASSLAGVLPYEQYF
j_call: TRBJ2-7
d_call: TRBD2
clone_size: -
v_call: TRBV10-2

cdr3_nt: TGTGCCAGCAGTGCAGGGCAGGGCAATCAGCCCCAGCATTTT
cdr3_aa: CASSAGQGNQPQHF
j_call: TRBJ1-5
d_call: -
clone_size: -
v_call: TRBV7-9

cdr3_nt: TGTGCCAGCAGTCAGGATAGGGGGGGTACGCAGTATTTT
cdr3_aa: CASSQDRGGTQYF
j_call: TRBJ2-3
d_call: -
clone_size: -
v_call: TRBV25-1

cdr3_nt: TGTGCCAGCAGTTTACAGGGGAATACGCAGTATTTT
cdr3_aa: CASSLQGNTQYF
j_call: TRBJ2-3
d_call: -
clone_size: -
v_call: TRBV12-3/TRBV12-4

cdr3_nt: TGTGCCAGCAGCTCGGGACTAGCTGGCGGGGAGCTGTTTTTT
cdr3_aa: CASSSGLAGGELFF
j_call: TRBJ2-2
d_call: TRBD2
clone_size: -
v_call: TRBV11-2

cdr3_nt: TGCGCCAGTACCCTGACAGGGTCCAATGAGCAGTTCTTC
cdr3_aa: CASTLTGSNEQFF
j_call: TRBJ2-1
d_call: TRBD1
clone_size: once
v_call: TRBV5-1

cdr3_nt: TGCGCCAGCAGCACGGGACAGGGGGCCACAGATACGCAGTATTTT
cdr3_aa: CASSTGQGATDTQYF
j_call: TRBJ2-3
d_call: TRBD1
clone_size: -
v_call: TRBV5-1

cdr3_nt: TGTGCCAGTAGTATCGGCCAGCCAGGCCGTTCACCCCTCCACTTT
cdr3_aa: CASSIGQPGRSPLHF
j_call: TRBJ1-6
d_call: -
clone_size: -
v_call: TRBV19

cdr3_nt: TGTGCCAGTAGTATAGACCGAGACAGAGGTGTTTTGGCCCTCCACTTT
cdr3_aa: CASSIDRDRGVLALHF
j_call: TRBJ1-6
d_call: -
clone_size: -
v_call: TRBV19